These 9 T cell receptor beta chains were all obtained from the same sample, sequenced in a study of blood T cells in healthy people across ages (dated by TCRdb to between 2014 and 2016). Library preparation used 5' RACE. For sequencing, an Illumina HiSeq 2500 was employed. A second roughly 7 to 11 cycle PCR used a sample-barcoded 5' primer and a J-beta primer mix. In-frame beta chains were kept once TCRdb had trimmed the public reads at Q25 with fastp and called clones with MiXCR. Rows merge per CDR3 protein into single entries with the most common DNA and genes. The sample table contains about 1,000,000 distinct CDR3 sequences; only one count was recorded for under 55% of them. The ten most abundant clones make up 15% to 20% of the sample. The sample taken for sequencing was blood. Every receptor here comes from an older woman in good health.

The table lists this clonotype with a few counts. The rearrangement links TRBV7-2 to TRBJ2-1, with 8 bases matching TRBD2. Germline CDR1 is SGHTA and CDR2 is FQGNSA. The CDR3 consists of 17 residues. With V trimmed by 5 bases and J by 5 bases, 14 bases remained unmatched. CDR3 sequence reads: CASSLSGGAGGDNEQFF. The CDR3 nucleotides read TGTGCCAGCAGCCTGTCGGGTGGGGCGGGAGGCGACAATGAGCAGTTCTTC.

The chain employs TRBV7-8 and TRBJ2-7; 10 positions match TRBD1. The length of the CDR3 is 15 residues. Losses at the gene ends were 2 bases for V and 3 bases for J; bases not matched to a gene: 4. CDR1 and CDR2 from the germline V gene are SGHVS and FQNEAQ. Here the CDR3 reads CASSLRDRGDYEQYF. The DNA of the CDR3 is TGTGCCAGCAGCTTAAGGGACAGGGGAGACTACGAGCAGTACTTC.

A single count supports this clonotype. The chain recombines TRBV7-2 with TRBJ2-1, with TRBD2 identical over 7 bases. The CDR3 spans 14 residues. Per germline, CDR1 SGHTA and CDR2 FQGNSA. V shed 10 bases, J shed 5 bases, and the junction held 11 bases outside the gene matches. This chain's CDR3 is CATKRAGVHNEQFF. The CDR3 region has the DNA TGTGCCACCAAGAGGGCGGGAGTGCACAATGAGCAGTTCTTC.

Regarding this clonotype: The junction departs from germline at one end; a sequencing error may be responsible. The chain uses TRBV9 and TRBJ2-3, with 9 bases matching TRBD1. The CDR3 runs 17 residues. The germline V gene has CDR1 SGDLS and CDR2 YYNGEE. The CDR3 protein is CASSVTGGVSSTGTQYF. DNA for the CDR3: TGTGCCAGCAGCGTAACAGGGGGCGTTTCTAGCACAGGTACGCAGTATTTT. Combining the CDR3 with reference TRBV9 and TRBJ2-3 gives the whole variable domain DSGVTQTPKHLITATGQRVTLRCSPRSGDLSVYWYQQSLDQGLQFLIQYYNGEERAKGNILERFSAQQFPDLHSELNLSSLELGDSALYFCASSVTGGVSSTGTQYFGPGTRLTVL.

The chain has TRBV20-1 and TRBJ2-5; tentatively, D is TRBD2 (5 bases). CDR1 and CDR2 (germline): DFQATT, SNEGSKA (reference sequence). This CDR3 is 14 amino acids long. Deletions cut 0 bases from V and 4 bases from J, with 12 bases between. The CDR3 DNA sequence: TGCAGTGCTAGAGATTACCGGGGATCAGAGACCCAGTACTTC. Encoded protein: CSARDYRGSETQYF.

The chain combines TRBV28 with TRBJ2-5; tentative D call: TRBD2 (6 bases). V was clipped by 4 bases and J by 4 bases, with 22 bases between them. CDR1 MDHEN and CDR2 SYDVKM come from the germline V gene. The CDR3 is made up of 17 amino acids. The CDR3 nucleotides read TGTGCCAGCAGTTCCTTTGACCTGGGAGGATTTTTAGAGACCCAGTACTTC. Protein product: CASSSFDLGGFLETQYF.

This clonotype was observed once. V is TRBV7-9 and J is TRBJ1-4; no firm D call. Germline-derived CDR1 and CDR2 are SEHNR and FQNEAQ (reference sequence). The CDR3 extends over 13 amino acids. The V end was cut by 5 bases, the J end by 3 bases, with 7 bases between. The CDR3 reads CASSPAANEKLFF. DNA of the CDR3: TGTGCCAGCAGCCCAGCCGCTAATGAAAAACTGTTTTTT. Full variable domain (outside the CDR3, taken from reference TRBV7-9 and TRBJ1-4): DTGVSQNPRHKITKRGQNVTFRCDPISEHNRLYWYRQTLGQGPEFLTYFQNEAQLEKSRLLSDRFSAERPKGSFSTLEIQRTEQGDSAMYLCASSPAANEKLFFGSGTQLSVL.

The genes are TRBV11-2 and TRBJ2-7, with D unclear. The DNA end favors TRBJ2-5, so the J call may be wrong. The CDR3 consists of 11 residues. CDR1 is SGHAT, CDR2 FQNNGV, per germline. As DNA, the CDR3 is TGTGCCAGCATGTATGGAGAGACCCAGTACTTC. It specifies CASMYGETQYF.

The V and J genes are TRBV7-2 and TRBJ2-5, with D perhaps matching TRBD2 (6 bases). The germline V gene has CDR1 SGHTA and CDR2 FQGNSA. The CDR3 extends over 15 amino acids. The V and J ends lost 5 bases and 11 bases respectively, with 24 bases between them. CDR3 bases: TGTGCCAGCAGCCCGCCCCCGGGGACTTACGCAGAGCAGTACTTC. This translates into CASSPPPGTYAEQYF.